Below, one TCR beta chain is given with its context. Its antigen remains unknown. TCRdb reprocessed the 5' RACE reads via MiXCR and lists one record per CDR3 protein. The repertoire holds under 650,000 distinct CDR3 sequences, with around 17% as singletons. The sample is drawn from a study of T-cell memory formation after mild COVID-19. About the study: In these data, TCR clusters were largely donor specific. Whole-study results and caveats: CD4/CD8 balance characterized clones contracting day 15 to 85, and CD4+ skew characterized later expanders. The study detected some responding clones in pre-infection memory, suggesting cross-reactive memory joined.

This CDR3 has 14 residues. V lost 3 bases and J lost 0, with 8 bases in between. The sequence was collected from an adult woman who had mild COVID-19 (a few samples of this study predate the infection). Cell type and time point are not known. This rearrangement joins TRBV12-3 or TRBV12-4 to TRBJ1-1; D unresolved. The sample was PBMCs or a T cell subset sorted from them (not recorded which). CDR3: CASSFHGMNTEAFF. The CDR3, as DNA: TGTGCCAGCAGTTTCCACGGAATGAACACTGAAGCTTTCTTT.